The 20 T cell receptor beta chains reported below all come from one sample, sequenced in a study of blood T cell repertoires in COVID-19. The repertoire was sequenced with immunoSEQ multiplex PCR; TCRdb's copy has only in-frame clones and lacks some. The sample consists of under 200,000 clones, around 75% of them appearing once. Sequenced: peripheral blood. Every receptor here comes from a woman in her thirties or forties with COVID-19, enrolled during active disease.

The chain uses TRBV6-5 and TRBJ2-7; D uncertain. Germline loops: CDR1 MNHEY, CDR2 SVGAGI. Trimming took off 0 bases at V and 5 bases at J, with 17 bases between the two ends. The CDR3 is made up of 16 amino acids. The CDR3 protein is CASSYSRPASGHEQYF. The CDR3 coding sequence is TGTGCCAGCAGTTACTCAAGGCCAGCATCTGGGCACGAGCAGTACTTC.

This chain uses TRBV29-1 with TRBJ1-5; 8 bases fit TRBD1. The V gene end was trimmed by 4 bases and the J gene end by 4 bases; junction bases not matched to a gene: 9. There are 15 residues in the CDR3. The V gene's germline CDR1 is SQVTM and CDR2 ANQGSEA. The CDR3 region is CSVVIRTGLNQPQHF. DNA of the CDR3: TGCAGCGTTGTAATCCGGACAGGGCTAAATCAGCCCCAGCATTTT.

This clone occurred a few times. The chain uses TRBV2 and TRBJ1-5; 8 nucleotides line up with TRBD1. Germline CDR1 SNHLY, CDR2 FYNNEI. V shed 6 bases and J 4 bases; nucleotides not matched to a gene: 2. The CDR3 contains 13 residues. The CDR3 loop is CASRGQENQPQHF. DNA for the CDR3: TGTGCCAGCAGGGGACAGGAGAATCAGCCCCAGCATTTT.

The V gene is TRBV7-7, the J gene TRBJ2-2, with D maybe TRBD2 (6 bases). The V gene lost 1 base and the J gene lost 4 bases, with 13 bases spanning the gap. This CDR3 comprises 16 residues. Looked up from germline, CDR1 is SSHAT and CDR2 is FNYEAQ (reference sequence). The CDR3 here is CASSLVGGEATGELFF. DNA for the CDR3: TGTGCCAGCAGCTTAGTCGGCGGGGAAGCCACCGGGGAGCTGTTTTTT.

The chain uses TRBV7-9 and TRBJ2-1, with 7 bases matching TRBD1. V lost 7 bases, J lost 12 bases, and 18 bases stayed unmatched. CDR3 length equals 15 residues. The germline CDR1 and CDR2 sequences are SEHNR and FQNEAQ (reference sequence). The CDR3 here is CASTPLGTETQRQFF. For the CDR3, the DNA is TGTGCCAGCACCCCCCTAGGGACAGAAACCCAAAGGCAGTTCTTC.

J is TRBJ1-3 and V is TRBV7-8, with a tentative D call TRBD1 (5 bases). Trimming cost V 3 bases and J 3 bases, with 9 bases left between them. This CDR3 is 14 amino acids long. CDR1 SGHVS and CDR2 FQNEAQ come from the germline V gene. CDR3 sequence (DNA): TGTGCCAGCAGCTTTGGGGGGTTTGGAAACACCATATATTTT. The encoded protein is CASSFGGFGNTIYF.

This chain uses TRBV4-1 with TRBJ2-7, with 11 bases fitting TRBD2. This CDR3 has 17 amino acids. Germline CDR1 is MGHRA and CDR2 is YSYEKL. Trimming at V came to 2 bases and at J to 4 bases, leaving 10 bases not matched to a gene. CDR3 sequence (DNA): TGCGCCAGCAGCCAAAGCCGTCTAGCGGGAGGCCAATACGAGCAGTACTTC. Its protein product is CASSQSRLAGGQYEQYF.

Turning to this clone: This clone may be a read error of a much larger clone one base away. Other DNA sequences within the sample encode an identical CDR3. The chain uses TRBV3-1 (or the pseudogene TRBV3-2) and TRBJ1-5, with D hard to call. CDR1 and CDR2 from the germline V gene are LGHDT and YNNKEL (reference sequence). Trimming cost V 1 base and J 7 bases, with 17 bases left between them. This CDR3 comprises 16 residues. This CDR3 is CASSQGSGQGGQPQHF. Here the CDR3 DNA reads TGTGCCAGCAGCCAAGGCTCGGGCCAAGGAGGGCAGCCCCAGCATTTT.

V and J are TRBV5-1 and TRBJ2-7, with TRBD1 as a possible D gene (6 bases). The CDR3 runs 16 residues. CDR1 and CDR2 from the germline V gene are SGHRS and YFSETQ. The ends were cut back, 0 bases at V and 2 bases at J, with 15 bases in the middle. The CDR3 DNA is TGCGCCAGCAGCTTGGGTATTGGGACACAACCCTACGAGCAGTACTTC. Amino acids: CASSLGIGTQPYEQYF.

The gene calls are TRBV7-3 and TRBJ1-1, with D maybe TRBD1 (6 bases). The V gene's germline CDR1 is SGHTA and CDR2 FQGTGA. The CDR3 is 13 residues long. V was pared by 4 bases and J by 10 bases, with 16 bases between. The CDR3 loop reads CASSSSPQGRAFF. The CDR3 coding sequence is TGTGCCAGCAGCTCCTCCCCACAGGGACGAGCTTTCTTT.

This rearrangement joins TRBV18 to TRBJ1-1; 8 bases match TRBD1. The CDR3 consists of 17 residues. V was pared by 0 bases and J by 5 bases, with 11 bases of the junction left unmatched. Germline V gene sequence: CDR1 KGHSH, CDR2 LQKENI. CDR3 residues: CASSPPSSGGVRTEAFF. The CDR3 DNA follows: TGTGCCAGCTCACCACCGTCGTCAGGGGGCGTGAGGACTGAAGCTTTCTTT.

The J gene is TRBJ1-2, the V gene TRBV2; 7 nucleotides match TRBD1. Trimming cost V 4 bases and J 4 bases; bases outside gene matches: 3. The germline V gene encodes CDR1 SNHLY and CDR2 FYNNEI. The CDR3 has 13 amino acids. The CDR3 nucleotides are TGTGCCAGCAGTGTACAGGGGCCCTATGGCTACACCTTC. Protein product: CASSVQGPYGYTF.

CDR3 sequence: CASSSGTSGYEQYF. CDR3 DNA: TGTGCCAGCTCGTCAGGCACTAGCGGTTACGAGCAGTACTTC. V and J are TRBV18 and TRBJ2-7, with TRBD2 matching 8 bases. The CDR3 is 14 residues long. Germline V lookup: CDR1 KGHSH, CDR2 LQKENI. Trimming cost V 6 bases and J 4 bases; bases outside gene matches: 8.

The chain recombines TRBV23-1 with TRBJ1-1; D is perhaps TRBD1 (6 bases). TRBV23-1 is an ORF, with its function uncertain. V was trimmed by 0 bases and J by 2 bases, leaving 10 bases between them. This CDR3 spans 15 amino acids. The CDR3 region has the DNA TGCGCCAGCAGTCAATCGGGCAGGGGAAACACTGAAGCTTTCTTT. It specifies CASSQSGRGNTEAFF.

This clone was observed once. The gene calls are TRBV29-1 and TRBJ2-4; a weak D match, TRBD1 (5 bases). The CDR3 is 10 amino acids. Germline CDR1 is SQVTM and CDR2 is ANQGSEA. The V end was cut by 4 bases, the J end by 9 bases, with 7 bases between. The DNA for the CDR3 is TGCAGCGTTGCTCAGGGCATTCAGTACTTC. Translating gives CSVAQGIQYF. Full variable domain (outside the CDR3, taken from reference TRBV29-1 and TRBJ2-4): SAVISQKPSRDICQRGTSLTIQCQVDSQVTMMFWYRQQPGQSLTLIATANQGSEATYESGFVIDKFPISRPNLTFSTLTVSNMSPEDSSIYLCSVAQGIQYFGAGTRLSVL.

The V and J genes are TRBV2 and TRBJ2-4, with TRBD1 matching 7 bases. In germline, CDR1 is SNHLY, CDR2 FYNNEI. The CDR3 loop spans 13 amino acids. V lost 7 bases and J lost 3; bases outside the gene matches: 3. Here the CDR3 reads CASIGDSKNIQYF. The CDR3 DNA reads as TGTGCCAGCATTGGGGACAGCAAAAACATTCAGTACTTC.

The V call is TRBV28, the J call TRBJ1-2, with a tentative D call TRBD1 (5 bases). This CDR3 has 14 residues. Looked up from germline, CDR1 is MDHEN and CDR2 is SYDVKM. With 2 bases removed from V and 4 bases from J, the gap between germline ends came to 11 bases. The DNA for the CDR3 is TGTGCCAGCAGTTTAGCCAGGGTAGGCTATGGCTACACCTTC. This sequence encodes CASSLARVGYGYTF.

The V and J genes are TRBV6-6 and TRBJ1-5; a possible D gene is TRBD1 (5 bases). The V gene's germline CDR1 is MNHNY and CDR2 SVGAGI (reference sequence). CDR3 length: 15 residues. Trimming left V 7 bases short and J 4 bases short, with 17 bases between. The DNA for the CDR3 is TGTGCCAGCACCTTGGGACGGCGGGGAAATCAGCCCCAGCATTTT. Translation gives CASTLGRRGNQPQHF.

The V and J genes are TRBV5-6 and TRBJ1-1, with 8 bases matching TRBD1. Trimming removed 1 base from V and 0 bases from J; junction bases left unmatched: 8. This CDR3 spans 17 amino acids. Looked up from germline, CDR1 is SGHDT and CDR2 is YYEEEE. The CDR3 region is CASSLLGQGAMNTEAFF. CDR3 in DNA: TGTGCCAGCAGCTTGTTAGGGCAGGGGGCGATGAACACTGAAGCTTTCTTT.

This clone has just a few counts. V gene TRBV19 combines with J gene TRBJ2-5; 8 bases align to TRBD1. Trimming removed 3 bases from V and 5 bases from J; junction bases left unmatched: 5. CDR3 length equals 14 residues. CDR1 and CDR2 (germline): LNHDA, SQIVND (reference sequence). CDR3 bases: TGTGCCAGTAGTATTCAGGGGGCTAAGGAGACCCAGTACTTC. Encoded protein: CASSIQGAKETQYF.